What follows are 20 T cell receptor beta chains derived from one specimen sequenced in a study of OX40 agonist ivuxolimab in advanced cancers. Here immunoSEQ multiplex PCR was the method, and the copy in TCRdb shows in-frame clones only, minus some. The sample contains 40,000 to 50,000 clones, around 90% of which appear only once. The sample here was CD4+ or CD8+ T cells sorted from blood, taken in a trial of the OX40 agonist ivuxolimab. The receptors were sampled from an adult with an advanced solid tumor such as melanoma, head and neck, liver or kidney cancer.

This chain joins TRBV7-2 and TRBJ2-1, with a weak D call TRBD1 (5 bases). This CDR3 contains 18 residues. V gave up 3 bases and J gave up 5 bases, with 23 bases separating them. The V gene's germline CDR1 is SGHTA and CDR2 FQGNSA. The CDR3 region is CASSFSLTVQLSHNEQFF. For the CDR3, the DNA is TGTGCCAGCAGCTTCTCTCTGACAGTACAACTTTCCCACAATGAGCAGTTCTTC.

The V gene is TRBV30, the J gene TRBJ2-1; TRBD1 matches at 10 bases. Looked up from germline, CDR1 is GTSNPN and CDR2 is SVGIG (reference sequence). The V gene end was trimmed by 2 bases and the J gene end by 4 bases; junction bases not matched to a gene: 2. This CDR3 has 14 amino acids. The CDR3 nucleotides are TGTGCCTGGAGTACGGGACAGGGGTACAATGAGCAGTTCTTC. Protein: CAWSTGQGYNEQFF.

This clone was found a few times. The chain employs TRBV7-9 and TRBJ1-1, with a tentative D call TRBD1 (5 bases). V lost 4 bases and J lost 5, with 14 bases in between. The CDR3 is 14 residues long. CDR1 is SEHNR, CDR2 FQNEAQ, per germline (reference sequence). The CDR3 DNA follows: TGTGCCAGCAGCTCTCCAGGGATTTGGACTGAAGCTTTCTTT. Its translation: CASSSPGIWTEAFF.

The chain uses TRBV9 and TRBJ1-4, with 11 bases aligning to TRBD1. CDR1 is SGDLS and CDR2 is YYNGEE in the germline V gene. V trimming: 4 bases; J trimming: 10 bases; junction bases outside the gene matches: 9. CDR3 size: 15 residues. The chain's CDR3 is CASSILRTGGRKLFF. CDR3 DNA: TGTGCCAGCAGCATACTTAGGACAGGGGGCCGAAAACTGTTTTTT.

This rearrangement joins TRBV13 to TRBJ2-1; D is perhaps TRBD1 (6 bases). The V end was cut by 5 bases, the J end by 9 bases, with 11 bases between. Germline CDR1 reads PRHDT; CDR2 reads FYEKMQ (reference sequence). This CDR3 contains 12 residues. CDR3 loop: CASSPTGFEQFF. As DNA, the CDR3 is TGTGCCAGCAGCCCGACAGGTTTTGAGCAGTTCTTC.

The DNA for the CDR3 is TGCGCCAGCAGCCAAGATCCGGAGGGGGATGGCTACACCTTC. Translating gives CASSQDPEGDGYTF. The rearrangement joins TRBV4-3 to TRBJ1-2; the D gene is possibly TRBD1 (6 bases). This CDR3 spans 14 amino acids. Per the germline V gene, CDR1 is LGHNA and CDR2 is YSLEER. Trimming left V 0 bases short and J 6 bases short, with 11 bases between.

CDR3 region: CASSRKQGGDEQYF. The CDR3, as DNA: TGCGCCAGCAGCCGAAAACAGGGGGGCGACGAGCAGTACTTC. The chain uses TRBV5-1 and TRBJ2-7, with 8 bases aligning to TRBD1. The V and J ends lost 4 bases and 5 bases, in that order; junction bases with no gene match: 8. This CDR3 spans 14 amino acids. The germline V gene has CDR1 SGHRS and CDR2 YFSETQ.

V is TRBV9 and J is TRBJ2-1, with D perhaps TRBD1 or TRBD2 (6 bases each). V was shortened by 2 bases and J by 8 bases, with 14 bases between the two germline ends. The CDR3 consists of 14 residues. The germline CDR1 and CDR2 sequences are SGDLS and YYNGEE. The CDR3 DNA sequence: TGTGCCAGCAGCGTCTCCTCTAGGGGGGATGAGCAGTTCTTC. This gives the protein CASSVSSRGDEQFF.

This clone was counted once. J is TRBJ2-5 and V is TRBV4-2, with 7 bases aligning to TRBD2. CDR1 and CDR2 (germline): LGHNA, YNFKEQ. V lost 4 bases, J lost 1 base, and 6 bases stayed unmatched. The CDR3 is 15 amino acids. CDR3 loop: CASSPRETLQETQYF. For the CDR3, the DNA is TGTGCCAGCAGCCCGCGGGAGACCCTCCAAGAGACCCAGTACTTC.

CDR3 sequence: CASTPDSSYEQYF. Written as DNA, the CDR3 is TGTGCCAGCACCCCCGACAGCTCCTACGAGCAGTACTTC. The J gene is TRBJ2-7, the V gene TRBV19; possibly TRBD1 for D (5 bases). Looked up from germline, CDR1 is LNHDA and CDR2 is SQIVND (reference sequence). The V gene lost 9 bases and the J gene lost 0 bases, with 12 bases spanning the gap. The CDR3 totals 13 residues.

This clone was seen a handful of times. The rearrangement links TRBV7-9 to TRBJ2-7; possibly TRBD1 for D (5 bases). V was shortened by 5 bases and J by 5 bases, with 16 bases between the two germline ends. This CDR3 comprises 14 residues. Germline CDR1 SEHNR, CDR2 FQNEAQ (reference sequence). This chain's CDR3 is CASSPLSGSDEQYF. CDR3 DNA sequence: TGTGCCAGCAGCCCCCTCTCAGGGTCCGACGAGCAGTACTTC. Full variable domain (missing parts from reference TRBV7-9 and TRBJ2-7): DTGVSQNPRHKITKRGQNVTFRCDPISEHNRLYWYRQTLGQGPEFLTYFQNEAQLEKSRLLSDRFSAERPKGSFSTLEIQRTEQGDSAMYLCASSPLSGSDEQYFGPGTRLTVT.

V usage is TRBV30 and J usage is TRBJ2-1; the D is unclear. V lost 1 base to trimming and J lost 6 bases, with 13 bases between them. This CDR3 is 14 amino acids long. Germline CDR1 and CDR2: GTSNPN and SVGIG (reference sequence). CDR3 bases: TGTGCCTGGAGTGAATTAGCCTATGGCAATGAGCAGTTCTTC. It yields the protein CAWSELAYGNEQFF.

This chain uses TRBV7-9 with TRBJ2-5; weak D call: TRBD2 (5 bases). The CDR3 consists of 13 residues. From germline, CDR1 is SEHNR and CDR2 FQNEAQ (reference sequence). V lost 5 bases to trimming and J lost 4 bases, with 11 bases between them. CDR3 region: CASSHSEGETQYF. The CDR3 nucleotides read TGTGCCAGCAGCCATTCTGAGGGAGAGACCCAGTACTTC. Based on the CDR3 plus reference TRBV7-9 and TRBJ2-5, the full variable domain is DTGVSQNPRHKITKRGQNVTFRCDPISEHNRLYWYRQTLGQGPEFLTYFQNEAQLEKSRLLSDRFSAERPKGSFSTLEIQRTEQGDSAMYLCASSHSEGETQYFGPGTRLLVL.

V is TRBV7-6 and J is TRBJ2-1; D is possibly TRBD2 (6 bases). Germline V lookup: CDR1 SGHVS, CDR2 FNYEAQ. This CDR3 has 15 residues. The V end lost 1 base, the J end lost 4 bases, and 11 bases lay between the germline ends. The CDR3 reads CASSLGGGAYNEQFF. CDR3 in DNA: TGTGCCAGCAGCTTAGGCGGAGGGGCGTACAATGAGCAGTTCTTC.

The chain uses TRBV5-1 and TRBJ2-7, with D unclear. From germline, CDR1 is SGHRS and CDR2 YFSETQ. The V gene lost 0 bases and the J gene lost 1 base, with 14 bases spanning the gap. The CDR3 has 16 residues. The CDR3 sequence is CASSLAGSSPSYEQYF. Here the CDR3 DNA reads TGCGCCAGCAGCTTGGCCGGTAGCTCTCCGTCCTACGAGCAGTACTTC.

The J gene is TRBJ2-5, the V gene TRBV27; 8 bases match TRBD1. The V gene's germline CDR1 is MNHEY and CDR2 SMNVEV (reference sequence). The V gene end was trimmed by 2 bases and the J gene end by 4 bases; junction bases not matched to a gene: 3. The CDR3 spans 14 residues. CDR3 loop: CASSLNGQGETQYF. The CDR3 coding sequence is TGTGCCAGCAGTTTAAACGGACAGGGAGAGACCCAGTACTTC.

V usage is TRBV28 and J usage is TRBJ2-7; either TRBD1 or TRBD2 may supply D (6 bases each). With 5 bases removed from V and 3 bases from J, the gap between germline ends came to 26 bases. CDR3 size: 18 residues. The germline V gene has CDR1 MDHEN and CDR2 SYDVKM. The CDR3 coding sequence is TGTGCCAGCAGTCCATTCGGGGGAACGACAGGAAATATCTACGAGCAGTACTTC. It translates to CASSPFGGTTGNIYEQYF. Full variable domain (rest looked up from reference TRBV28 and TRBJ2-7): DVKVTQSSRYLVKRTGEKVFLECVQDMDHENMFWYRQDPGLGLRLIYFSYDVKMKEKGDIPEGYSVSREKKERFSLILESASTNQTSMYLCASSPFGGTTGNIYEQYFGPGTRLTVT.

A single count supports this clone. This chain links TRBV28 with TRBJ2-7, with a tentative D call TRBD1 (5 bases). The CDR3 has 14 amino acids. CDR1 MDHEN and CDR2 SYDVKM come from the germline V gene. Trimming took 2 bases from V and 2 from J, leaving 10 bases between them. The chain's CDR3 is CASSLAGHPYEQYF. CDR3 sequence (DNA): TGTGCCAGCAGTTTAGCAGGGCACCCCTACGAGCAGTACTTC.

CDR3 sequence: CASSQRDSTQETQYF. In nucleotides, the CDR3 is TGTGCCAGCAGCCAGAGGGACAGTACCCAAGAGACCCAGTACTTC. This rearrangement joins TRBV7-6 to TRBJ2-5; 7 bases are a match to TRBD1. Trimming at V came to 5 bases and at J to 1 base, leaving 7 bases not matched to a gene. The CDR3 is made up of 15 amino acids. Germline-derived CDR1 and CDR2 are SGHVS and FNYEAQ.

The CDR3 nucleotides read TGTGCCAGCAGTTCCGGGGACAGTCCCTTGGAGCAGTACTTC. Its translation: CASSSGDSPLEQYF. The genes are TRBV28 and TRBJ2-5; TRBD1 matches 7 bases. This CDR3 is 14 amino acids long. Unmatched junction bases numbered 13, after V lost 4 bases and J lost 11 bases. Germline V CDR1 and CDR2: MDHEN, SYDVKM.